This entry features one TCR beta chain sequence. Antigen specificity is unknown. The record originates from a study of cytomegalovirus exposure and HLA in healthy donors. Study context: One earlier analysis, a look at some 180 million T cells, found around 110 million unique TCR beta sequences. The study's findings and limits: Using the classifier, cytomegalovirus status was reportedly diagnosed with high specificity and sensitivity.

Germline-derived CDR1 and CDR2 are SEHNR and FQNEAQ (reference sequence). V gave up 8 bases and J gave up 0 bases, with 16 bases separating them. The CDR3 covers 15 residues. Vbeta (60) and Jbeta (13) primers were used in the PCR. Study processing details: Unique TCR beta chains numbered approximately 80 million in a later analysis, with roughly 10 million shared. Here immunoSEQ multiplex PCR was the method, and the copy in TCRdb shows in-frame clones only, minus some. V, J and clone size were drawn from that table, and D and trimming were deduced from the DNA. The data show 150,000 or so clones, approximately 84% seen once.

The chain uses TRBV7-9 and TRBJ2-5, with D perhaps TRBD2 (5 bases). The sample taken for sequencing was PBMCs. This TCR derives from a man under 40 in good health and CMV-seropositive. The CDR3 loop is CASEYGEGYQETQYF. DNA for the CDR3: TGTGCCAGCGAATACGGGGAAGGGTACCAAGAGACCCAGTACTTC.